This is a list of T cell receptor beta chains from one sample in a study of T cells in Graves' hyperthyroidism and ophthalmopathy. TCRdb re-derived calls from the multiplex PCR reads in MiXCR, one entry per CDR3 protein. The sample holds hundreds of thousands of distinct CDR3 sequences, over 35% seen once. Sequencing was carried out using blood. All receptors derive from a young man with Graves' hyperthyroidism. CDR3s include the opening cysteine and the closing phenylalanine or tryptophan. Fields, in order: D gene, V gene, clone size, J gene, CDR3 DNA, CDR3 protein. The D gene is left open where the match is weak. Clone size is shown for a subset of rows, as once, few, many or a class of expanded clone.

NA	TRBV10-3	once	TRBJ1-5	TGTGCCATCAGTGGGGCCAATCAGCCCCAGCATTTT	CAISGANQPQHF
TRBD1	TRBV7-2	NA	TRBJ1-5	TGTGCCAGCAGTCTAAATCAGGGGGCTAGCAATCAGCCCCAGCATTTT	CASSLNQGASNQPQHF
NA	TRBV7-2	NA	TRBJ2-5	TGCGCCAGCAGCCAAGAAATCAGAGCAGAGACCCAGTACTTC	CASSQEIRAETQYF
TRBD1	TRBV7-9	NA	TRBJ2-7	TGTGCCAGCAGCCATTACACCCAGAGATCCGGGACAGCCCCATCCTACGAGCAGTACTTC	CASSHYTQRSGTAPSYEQYF
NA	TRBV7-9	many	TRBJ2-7	TGTGCCAGCAGCTTAGCGGGACCCGGAAAGCAGTACTTC	CASSLAGPGKQYF
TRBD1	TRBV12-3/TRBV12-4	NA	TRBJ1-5	TGTGCCAGCAGAGGACAGGCTTATCAGCCCCAGCATTTT	CASRGQAYQPQHF
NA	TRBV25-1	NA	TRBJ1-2	TGTGCCAGCTCATCGACCGGACAGTTCGGGTATGGCTACACCTTC	CASSSTGQFGYGYTF
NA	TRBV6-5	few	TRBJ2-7	TGTGCCAGCGGCCGGGGCTACGAGCAGTACTTC	CASGRGYEQYF
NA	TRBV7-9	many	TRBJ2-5	TGTGCCAGCAGCTTATCGGGGATCCAAGAGACCCAGTACTTC	CASSLSGIQETQYF
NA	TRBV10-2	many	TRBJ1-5	TGCGCCAGCAGTTCTACCCGGACTCCCCAGCATTTT	CASSSTRTPQHF
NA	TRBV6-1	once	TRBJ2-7	TGTGCCAGTAGTGTAGCGCCGAGGGGCGGCTACGAGCAGTACTTC	CASSVAPRGGYEQYF
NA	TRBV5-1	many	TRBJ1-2	TGCGCCAGCAGCGAGGACGGCGACTATGGCTACACCTTC	CASSEDGDYGYTF
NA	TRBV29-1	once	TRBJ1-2	TGCAGCGTTGAATCACAGGGACCGTTTGGCTACACCTTC	CSVESQGPFGYTF
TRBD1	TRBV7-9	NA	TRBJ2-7	TGTGCCAGCAGCCCACTTATGGGACAGGGTGCCTACGAGCAGTACTTC	CASSPLMGQGAYEQYF
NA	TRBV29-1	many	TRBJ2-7	TGCAGCGTTCAGGGCGACTACGAGCAGTACTTC	CSVQGDYEQYF
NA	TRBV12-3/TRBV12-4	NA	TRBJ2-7	TGTGCCAGCACTATTGGTGTACGATCCTACGAGCAGTACTTC	CASTIGVRSYEQYF
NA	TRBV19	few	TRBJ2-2	TGTGCCAGTAGTATAGTAGGGGCCGGGGAGCTGTTTTTT	CASSIVGAGELFF
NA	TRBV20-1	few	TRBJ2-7	TGCAGTGCTAGAGCGCCGACTTACTCCTACGAGCAGTACTTC	CSARAPTYSYEQYF
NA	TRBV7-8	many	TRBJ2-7	TGTGCCAGCAGCTCCCAATCCGGGAAGCAGTACTTC	CASSSQSGKQYF
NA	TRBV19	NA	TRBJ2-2	TGTGCCAGTAGTATTGATGGGTCGCCAAGGGCCGGGGAGCTGTTTTTT	CASSIDGSPRAGELFF
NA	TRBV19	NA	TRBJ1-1	TGTGCCAGTAGTCCCCCCCACAGGGCCGGGAACACTGAAGCTTTCTTT	CASSPPHRAGNTEAFF
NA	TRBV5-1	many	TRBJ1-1	TGCGCCAGCAGCTTAGGCTTAACGAACACTGAAGCTTTCTTT	CASSLGLTNTEAFF
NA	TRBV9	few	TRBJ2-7	TGTGCCAGCAGCGAAGGAGGGGGCGGGATAGATAAGCAGTACTTC	CASSEGGGGIDKQYF
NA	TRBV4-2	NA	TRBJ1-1	TGTGCCAGCAGCCGAGAGGACAGAAACACTGAAGCTTTCTTT	CASSREDRNTEAFF
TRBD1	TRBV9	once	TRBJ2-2	TGTGCCAGCAGCCAGACAGGGTCGGGCACCGGGGAGCTGTTTTTT	CASSQTGSGTGELFF
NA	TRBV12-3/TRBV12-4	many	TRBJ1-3	TGTGCCAGCAGTTACAGGGACTCTGGAAACACCATATATTTT	CASSYRDSGNTIYF
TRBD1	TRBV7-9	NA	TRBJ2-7	TGCGCCAGCAGCCAAGATCCGGACAGGCTCGCCTACGAGCAGTACTTC	CASSQDPDRLAYEQYF
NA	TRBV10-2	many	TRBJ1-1	TGCGCCAGCAGTGAGTTAAGGTATCTGAACACTGAAGCTTTCTTT	CASSELRYLNTEAFF
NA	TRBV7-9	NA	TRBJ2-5	TGTGCCAGCAGCTTCCGTAGGGGGGGGGAGACCCAGTACTTC	CASSFRRGGETQYF
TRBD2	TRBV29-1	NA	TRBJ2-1	TGCAGCGTTGAAGCGGGAGGGTGGAATGAGCAGTTCTTC	CSVEAGGWNEQFF